This T cell receptor (beta chain) was recorded in a study of T cells in Graves' hyperthyroidism and ophthalmopathy. As for the study in general: Peripheral blood was acquired at first diagnosis, ahead of any therapy whatsoever. Study-wide points: The authors' 13 V-J model separated ophthalmopathy from stable hyperthyroidism. Blood also contained most expanded thyroid clonotypes above 0.001.

RNA transcripts served as the template for amplifying TCR beta CDR3 regions. The HTBI primer set served for first-round RT-PCR of the TCR CDR3. MiXCR was run by TCRdb on the multiplex PCR reads, yielding one entry per CDR3 protein. The sample lists around 500,000 distinct CDR3 sequences, more than 15% occurring once. The CDR3 covers 12 residues. Germline V gene data show CDR1 as SNHLY and CDR2 as FYNNEI. Trimming cost V 7 bases and J 12 bases, with 18 bases left between them. About this clonotype: Its antigen remains unknown.

The genes are TRBV2 and TRBJ1-2, with D tentatively TRBD1 (6 bases). Sequencing input: blood. The clonotype was recovered from a woman aged 30 to 39 with Graves' ophthalmopathy. The DNA of the CDR3 is TGTGCCAGCACTCGTACAGGGCGGGTAGACACCTTC. This codes for CASTRTGRVDTF.